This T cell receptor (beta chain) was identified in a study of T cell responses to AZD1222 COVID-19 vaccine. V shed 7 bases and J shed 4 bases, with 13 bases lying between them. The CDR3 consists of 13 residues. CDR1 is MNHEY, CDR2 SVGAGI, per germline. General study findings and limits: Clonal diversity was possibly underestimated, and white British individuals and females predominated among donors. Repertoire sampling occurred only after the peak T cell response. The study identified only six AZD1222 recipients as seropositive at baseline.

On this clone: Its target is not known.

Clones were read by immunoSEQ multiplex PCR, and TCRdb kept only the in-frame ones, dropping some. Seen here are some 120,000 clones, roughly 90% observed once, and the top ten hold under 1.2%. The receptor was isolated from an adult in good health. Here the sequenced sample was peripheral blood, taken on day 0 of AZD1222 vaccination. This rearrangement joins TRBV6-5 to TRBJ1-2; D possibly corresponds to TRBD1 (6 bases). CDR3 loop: CASKRGRGYGYTF. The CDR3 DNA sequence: TGTGCCAGCAAGAGGGGGAGAGGCTATGGCTACACCTTC.